This T cell receptor (beta chain) was identified during a study of shared clonotypes between healthy human individuals. Overall study context: Per-donor plates numbered three CD4 naive, three CD4 memory, two CD8 naive and one CD8 memory. Study-wide findings and caveats: How much donors shared clonotypes was expected to be affected by sequencing depth. Naive subsets tended to show greater estimated richness than memory subsets.

In CD8 memory, CD45RO+ cells were put together with CCR7-negative CD45RA+ TemRA cells. Using immunoSEQ multiplex PCR, the repertoire was profiled, and TCRdb retains in-frame clones only, with some absent. The repertoire holds around 99,000 clones, approximately 70% seen once, with roughly 50% in the top ten. The CDR3 is 15 amino acids. CDR1 MNHEY and CDR2 SMNVEV come from the germline V gene (reference sequence). V dropped 5 bases and J dropped 3 bases, with 17 bases sitting between them. As for this clone: As yet, its antigen is unknown.

Specimen: memory CD8+ T cells sorted from blood. The subset was: CD45RO+ cells pooled with CCR7-negative TemRA cells. This chain uses TRBV27 with TRBJ2-7; unclear D gene. This receptor was identified in a man under 40 in good health. CDR3 nucleotide sequence: TGTGCCAGCAGTCCAAACCCCGGACGGAACTACGAGCAGTACTTC. This translates into CASSPNPGRNYEQYF.